Reported below is one T cell receptor beta chain. V gave up 6 bases and J gave up 4 bases; unmatched junction bases: 8. Germline CDR1 SQVTM, CDR2 ANQGSEA. The CDR3 spans 14 residues. Authors' analysis steps: Reference gene primer amplification in the assay estimated nucleated cell counts. Some clones are missing from TCRdb's copy, which holds only in-frame ones; the method was immunoSEQ multiplex PCR. For V, J and clone size, that table is used; D and trimming come from the DNA. The sample shows 150,000 or so clones, 86% of them seen only once. The entry originates in a study of blood T cell repertoires in COVID-19. Study as a whole: T cells, B-cell-depleted T cells, or PBMCs provided the cDNA or gDNA that served as material.

The clonotype was recovered from a woman aged 55-70 years with acute or convalescent COVID-19. Sequencing was done on a sample of peripheral blood. The J gene is TRBJ1-2, the V gene TRBV29-1; 10 nucleotides match TRBD1. The CDR3 here is CSVLETGGGYGYTF. CDR3 in DNA: TGCAGCGTCCTCGAGACAGGGGGCGGCTATGGCTACACCTTC.